This TCR beta chain was observed in a study of shared T cell receptors in the human thymus. Only in-frame clones appear in the TCRdb table, and some are missing; sequencing was by immunoSEQ multiplex PCR. Altogether about 730,000 clones are present, around 85% being singletons, with the ten largest covering roughly 0.01%. Germline assignment: CDR1 LNHDA and CDR2 SQIVND (reference sequence). The length of the CDR3 is 21 residues. Deletions cut 6 bases from V and 0 bases from J, with 32 bases between. These data also formed part of another study, on human thymus T cells.

The sample comprised thymocytes. V and J are TRBV19 and TRBJ1-1; a possible D gene is TRBD1 (5 bases). This clonotype was obtained from a girl less than two years old with a congenital heart defect. The CDR3 bases are TGTGCCAGTAGAAATAACCTCAACCCCGACAGACTCTACGGGTTGAACACTGAAGCTTTCTTT. It codes for CASRNNLNPDRLYGLNTEAFF. The full variable domain, completed using reference TRBV19 and TRBJ1-1, is DGGITQSPKYLFRKEGQNVTLSCEQNLNHDAMYWYRQDPGQGLRLIYYSQIVNDFQKGDIAEGYSVSREKKESFPLTVTSAQKNPTAFYLCASRNNLNPDRLYGLNTEAFFGQGTRLTVV.